This T cell receptor (beta chain) was sequenced for a study of blood T cell repertoires in COVID-19. Study-wide background: The cDNA or gDNA used as material had been derived from T cells, B-cell-depleted T cells, or PBMCs.

CDR1 and CDR2 (germline): GTSNPN, SVGIG (reference sequence). The CDR3 contains 12 residues. Between the trimmed V and J ends, which lost 3 bases and 8 bases, there was a span of 11 bases. TCRdb's copy holds only in-frame clones and misses some; the assay was immunoSEQ multiplex PCR. The sample holds approximately 220,000 clones, around 83% seen once. The sequence came from a woman aged 40 to 50 with acute COVID-19. The rearrangement joins TRBV30 to TRBJ2-1; D unclear. Sequenced sample: PBMCs or T cells enriched from blood (not recorded which). The chain's CDR3 is CAWRIARHEQFF. The CDR3 coding sequence is TGTGCCTGGAGGATCGCGAGGCATGAGCAGTTCTTC.